This TCR beta chain was profiled in a study of cytomegalovirus exposure and HLA in healthy donors. Whole-study findings and limits: An Asian-associated ancestry cluster reportedly showed fewer N-insertions than the roughly 600-donor mean in a later analysis. The likely origin of a cluster of highly shared sequence variants was a sequencing artifact. In vitro work confirmed that a few CMV-associated chains recognize CMV antigens.

With respect to this clone: Its antigen is unknown.

Germline V gene lookup returns CDR1 SNHLY and CDR2 FYNNEI. V lost 7 bases, J lost 5 bases, and 8 bases lay in between. This CDR3 contains 11 residues. The primer mix had 60 Vbeta and 13 Jbeta primers. Some clones are missing from TCRdb's copy, which holds only in-frame ones; the method was immunoSEQ multiplex PCR. The profile shows about 180,000 clones, roughly 85% of them singletons. Source material: PBMCs. The J gene is TRBJ1-1, the V gene TRBV2, with D uncertain. The receptor was derived from a man aged 35 to 55 in good health and CMV-seropositive. The chain's CDR3 is CASTPVTEAFF. As DNA, the CDR3 is TGTGCCAGCACCCCCGTAACTGAAGCTTTCTTT.